One and the same sample provided the 26 T cell receptor beta chains below, sequenced in a study of a mutant IDH1 vaccine in newly diagnosed glioma. Their antigens are not known. The time point here: week 23, last vaccination. Vaccination comprised doses that each held 300 ug of mutant IDH1 20-mer peptide, plus topical imiquimod. Data came from immunoSEQ multiplex PCR; TCRdb stores just in-frame clones and leaves some out. There are around 40,000 clones in the sample; roughly 79% occur only once, and 6.3% lies in the top ten. Sample: PBMCs, taken from a glioma patient whose treatment included an IDH1 peptide vaccine. The receptors come from a woman in her forties with glioma. Some clones in this sample may be carry-over from other donors' samples.

The chain employs TRBV5-1 and TRBJ1-1, with D possibly matching TRBD1 (5 bases). V was clipped by 2 bases and J by 4 bases, with 21 bases between them. Germline CDR1 and CDR2: SGHRS and YFSETQ. This CDR3 comprises 17 residues. The CDR3 is CASSFGPAGGIGTEAFF. The CDR3 DNA sequence: TGCGCCAGCAGCTTTGGGCCCGCCGGGGGTATCGGCACTGAAGCTTTCTTT. Combining the CDR3 with reference TRBV5-1 and TRBJ1-1 gives the whole variable domain KAGVTQTPRYLIKTRGQQVTLSCSPISGHRSVSWYQQTPGQGLQFLFEYFSETQRNKGNFPGRFSGRQFSNSRSEMNVSTLELGDSALYLCASSFGPAGGIGTEAFFGQGTRLTVV.

The chain uses TRBV5-1 and TRBJ2-7; TRBD2 matches 9 bases. The germline V gene encodes CDR1 SGHRS and CDR2 YFSETQ. The CDR3 contains 15 residues. V was clipped by 6 bases and J by 6 bases; unmatched bases: 13. The CDR3 loop is CASKVAGADLSEQYF. For the CDR3, the DNA is TGCGCCAGCAAGGTAGCGGGAGCTGACCTGAGCGAGCAGTACTTC.

V gene TRBV2 combines with J gene TRBJ2-3; D gene unclear. Germline CDR1 reads SNHLY; CDR2 reads FYNNEI. V lost 6 bases, J lost 0 bases, and 10 bases lay in between. The CDR3 has 14 residues. The CDR3 protein is CASRTSPSTDTQYF. The CDR3 DNA sequence: TGTGCCAGCAGGACTTCTCCTAGCACAGATACGCAGTATTTT. Variable domain in full (rest from reference TRBV2 and TRBJ2-3): EPEVTQTPSHQVTQMGQEVILRCVPISNHLYFYWYRQILGQKVEFLVSFYNNEISEKSEIFDDQFSVERPDGSNFTLKIRSTKLEDSAMYFCASRTSPSTDTQYFGPGTRLTVL.

The chain combines TRBV6-5 with TRBJ2-1; perhaps TRBD2 as D (6 bases). This CDR3 is 15 amino acids long. V was clipped by 5 bases and J by 7 bases, with 18 bases between them. CDR1 is MNHEY and CDR2 is SVGAGI in the germline V gene. The CDR3 reads CASSPTRLATNEQFF. CDR3 nucleotides: TGTGCCAGCAGTCCAACCCGGCTAGCGACTAATGAGCAGTTCTTC.

This chain uses TRBV4-2 with TRBJ2-3; no reliable D call. Trimming stripped 1 base from V and 11 bases from J, with 13 bases between. The germline CDR1 and CDR2 sequences are LGHNA and YNFKEQ. The CDR3 covers 13 residues. CDR3 sequence (DNA): TGTGCCAGCAGCCAAGTCGTCAGCAAGGTGCAGTATTTT. Residues: CASSQVVSKVQYF.

The rearrangement uses TRBV14 and TRBJ2-6, with TRBD1 matching 9 bases. V lost 9 bases, J lost 0 bases, and 6 bases stayed unmatched. Germline V gives CDR1 SGHDN, CDR2 FVKESK. The CDR3 runs 16 residues. CDR3 sequence: CASHGTGYSGANVLTF. The CDR3 region has the DNA TGTGCCAGTCACGGGACAGGGTACTCTGGGGCCAACGTCCTGACTTTC.

V usage is TRBV29-1 and J usage is TRBJ2-1, with a possible D match to TRBD2 (6 bases). Per the germline V gene, CDR1 is SQVTM and CDR2 is ANQGSEA. V was trimmed by 5 bases and J by 9 bases, leaving 14 bases between them. The CDR3 sequence is 12 residues long. The CDR3 spells CSVPAGMAEQFF. CDR3 coding DNA: TGCAGCGTTCCGGCGGGGATGGCTGAGCAGTTCTTC.

This clone has just a few counts. The chain is built from TRBV30 and TRBJ1-2; D is perhaps TRBD1 (5 bases). Trimming cost V 2 bases and J 4 bases, with 14 bases left between them. The V gene's germline CDR1 is GTSNPN and CDR2 SVGIG (reference sequence). The CDR3 length is 14 residues. CDR3 DNA sequence: TGTGCCTGGAGTTCTCGAACAAGGGGCTATGGCTACACCTTC. Encoded protein: CAWSSRTRGYGYTF. Supplemented by reference TRBV30 and TRBJ1-2, the full variable domain reads SQTIHQWPATLVQPVGSPLSLECTVEGTSNPNLYWYRQAAGRGLQLLFYSVGIGQISSEVPQNLSASRPQDRQFILSSKKLLLSDSGFYLCAWSSRTRGYGYTFGSGTRLTVV.

This chain uses TRBV5-1 with TRBJ2-3, with unresolved D. The germline V gene has CDR1 SGHRS and CDR2 YFSETQ. CDR3 size: 14 residues. V dropped 0 bases and J dropped 1 base, with 6 bases sitting between them. CDR3 in DNA: TGCGCCAGCAGCTTGGCCGTAGGCACAGATACGCAGTATTTT. Amino acid sequence: CASSLAVGTDTQYF.

This clone turned up a few times. The chain uses TRBV6-4 and TRBJ2-6; D is ambiguous. V shed 6 bases and J shed 0 bases, with 12 bases lying between them. The CDR3 sequence is 16 residues long. Germline CDR1 MRHNA, CDR2 SNTAGT. CDR3 nucleotides: TGTGCCAGCAGCTCGGACGTCCTCTCTGGGGCCAACGTCCTGACTTTC. Protein: CASSSDVLSGANVLTF.

V is TRBV7-9 and J is TRBJ2-3; D not resolved. With 5 bases removed from V and 10 bases from J, the gap between germline ends came to 16 bases. CDR1 SEHNR and CDR2 FQNEAQ come from the germline V gene (reference sequence). This CDR3 spans 13 amino acids. The CDR3 loop reads CASSPVAGRPQYF. In DNA form, the CDR3 reads TGTGCCAGCAGCCCAGTGGCCGGCCGTCCGCAGTATTTT.

This chain uses TRBV9 with TRBJ1-1; 7 bases align to TRBD1. V dropped 3 bases and J dropped 0; count of bases not matched to a gene: 2. The CDR3 extends over 14 amino acids. The germline gives CDR1 SGDLS, CDR2 YYNGEE. The CDR3 here is CASSARGVNTEAFF. In DNA, the CDR3 is TGTGCCAGCAGCGCCAGGGGGGTGAACACTGAAGCTTTCTTT.

The chain carries TRBV29-1 and TRBJ2-1; weak D call: TRBD2 (7 bases). The ends were cut back, 3 bases at V and 6 bases at J, with 15 bases in the middle. Per the germline V gene, CDR1 is SQVTM and CDR2 is ANQGSEA. The CDR3 extends over 14 amino acids. The CDR3 is CSVDGGGQVNEQFF. CDR3 in DNA: TGCAGCGTTGATGGGGGGGGGCAGGTCAATGAGCAGTTCTTC.

Details on this clone: The same CDR3 arises from other DNA sequences in this sample as well. The V and J genes are TRBV6-5 and TRBJ1-4; 11 nucleotides line up with TRBD1. The CDR3 contains 15 residues. With V trimmed by 0 bases and J by 7 bases, 1 base remained unmatched. Germline values: CDR1 MNHEY, CDR2 SVGAGI. The CDR3 is CASSYSGTGGEKLFF. Written as DNA, the CDR3 is TGTGCCAGCAGTTACTCGGGGACAGGGGGTGAAAAACTGTTTTTT.

The gene calls are TRBV6-6 and TRBJ1-2; D is uncertain. CDR3 length: 13 residues. V lost 7 bases and J lost 2, with 11 bases in between. CDR1 is MNHNY, CDR2 SVGAGI, per germline (reference sequence). CDR3 in DNA: TGTGCCAGCACCCCAACGGGGAACTATGGCTACACCTTC. Translated, it gives CASTPTGNYGYTF.

J is TRBJ1-1 and V is TRBV7-6, with D perhaps matching TRBD1 (5 bases). The CDR3 covers 14 residues. CDR1 is SGHVS and CDR2 is FNYEAQ in the germline V gene. Trimming removed 5 bases from V and 1 base from J, with 11 bases in between. The CDR3 DNA reads TGTGCCAGCAGCGCAACTCAGGGGAACACTGAAGCTTTCTTT. Protein: CASSATQGNTEAFF.

The chain recombines TRBV6-5 with TRBJ2-1, with 8 bases matching TRBD2. J was trimmed by 8 bases and V by 3 bases; bases with no gene match: 6. The CDR3 contains 14 residues. CDR1 is MNHEY, CDR2 SVGAGI, per germline. This chain's CDR3 is CASSYTGGRYEQFF. DNA for the CDR3: TGTGCCAGCAGTTATACTGGCGGGAGGTATGAGCAGTTCTTC.

The chain links TRBV6-1 to TRBJ2-5; D might be TRBD2 (6 bases). Germline-derived CDR1 and CDR2 are MNHNS and SASEGT. The ends were cut back, 1 base at V and 4 bases at J, with 13 bases in the middle. The CDR3 runs 15 residues. CDR3 in amino acids: CASSEGRRGTETQYF. CDR3 bases: TGTGCCAGCAGTGAAGGTCGGCGCGGGACAGAGACCCAGTACTTC.

V gene TRBV28 combines with J gene TRBJ2-1; D is undetermined. Germline CDR1 reads MDHEN; CDR2 reads SYDVKM. The CDR3 spans 13 residues. The V end lost 4 bases, the J end lost 7 bases, and 11 bases lay between the germline ends. The CDR3 region has the DNA TGTGCCAGCAGTTGGGGTCCTACTAATGAGCAGTTCTTC. Translating it yields CASSWGPTNEQFF.

This chain links TRBV6-5 with TRBJ2-1, with TRBD2 as a possible D gene (6 bases). V was cut by 10 bases and J by 3 bases, with 16 bases left in between. The CDR3 totals 14 residues. The germline V gene encodes CDR1 MNHEY and CDR2 SVGAGI. CDR3 nucleotides: TGTGCCATCGGACGGGGCGGGAACTACAATGAGCAGTTCTTC. As protein: CAIGRGGNYNEQFF.

V and J are TRBV11-3 and TRBJ2-7, with 8 nucleotides matching TRBD2. Per the germline V gene, CDR1 is SGHNT and CDR2 is YENEEA. There are 15 residues in the CDR3. The V gene end was trimmed by 0 bases and the J gene end by 5 bases; junction bases not matched to a gene: 6. The CDR3 loop is CASSLDGGGRNEQYF. In DNA, the CDR3 is TGTGCCAGCAGCTTAGACGGGGGGGGGCGGAACGAGCAGTACTTC.

This chain links TRBV19 with TRBJ2-7, with TRBD1 matching 7 bases. The length of the CDR3 is 15 residues. CDR1 is LNHDA and CDR2 is SQIVND in the germline V gene (reference sequence). V lost 6 bases to trimming and J lost 1 base; unmatched junction nucleotides: 9. In nucleotides, the CDR3 is TGTGCCAGTAGACGCCGAGGGACAGTTTCCTACGAGCAGTACTTC. Amino acids: CASRRRGTVSYEQYF. Full variable domain (outside the CDR3, taken from reference TRBV19 and TRBJ2-7): DGGITQSPKYLFRKEGQNVTLSCEQNLNHDAMYWYRQDPGQGLRLIYYSQIVNDFQKGDIAEGYSVSREKKESFPLTVTSAQKNPTAFYLCASRRRGTVSYEQYFGPGTRLTVT.

This clone appeared a few times. V is TRBV10-1 and J is TRBJ2-3; D remains ambiguous. V dropped 8 bases and J dropped 4 bases, with 10 bases sitting between them. This CDR3 is 12 amino acids long. CDR1 is WNHNN and CDR2 is SYGVQD in the germline V gene (reference sequence). DNA for the CDR3: TGCGCCAGCGGATGCGATGCAGATACGCAGTATTTT. It is translated as CASGCDADTQYF.

In regard to this clone: Other DNA sequences within the sample encode an identical CDR3. CDR3 bases: TGTGCCAGCTCACCAGGGACATCTCAGCCCCAGCATTTT. Translated, it gives CASSPGTSQPQHF. This sequence joins TRBV18 and TRBJ1-5; maybe TRBD1 (6 bases). Trimming shortened V by 2 bases and J by 6 bases, and 8 bases separated the two germline ends. CDR1 and CDR2 from the germline V gene are KGHSH and LQKENI. The CDR3 covers 13 residues.

This sequence joins TRBV6-1 and TRBJ1-4; 7 bases agree with TRBD1. J was trimmed by 7 bases and V by 5 bases; bases with no gene match: 10. The CDR3 consists of 15 residues. Germline CDR1 MNHNS, CDR2 SASEGT. The CDR3 protein is CASSTGVEDVEKLFF. CDR3 bases: TGTGCCAGCAGTACAGGGGTGGAGGATGTTGAAAAACTGTTTTTT.

The chain joins TRBV5-5 to TRBJ2-2, with D tentatively TRBD1 or TRBD2 (5 bases each). The CDR3 has 15 amino acids. CDR1 SGHKS and CDR2 YYEKEE come from the germline V gene (reference sequence). Between the trimmed V and J ends, which lost 4 bases and 0 bases, there was a span of 10 bases. DNA for the CDR3: TGTGCCAGCAGCCCGGGACGAACGAACACCGGGGAGCTGTTTTTT. Translating it yields CASSPGRTNTGELFF.